These 19 T cell receptor beta chains were all obtained from the same sample, sequenced in a study of radiotherapy plus CTLA-4 blockade in lung cancer. Libraries were prepared by immunoSEQ multiplex PCR; TCRdb keeps only in-frame clonotypes and omits some of them. In the table there are roughly 53,000 clones, 80% to 90% of which are singletons. This specimen was peripheral blood, taken from a patient treated with radiotherapy plus ipilimumab. Every receptor here comes from a human donor with non-small cell lung cancer whose response to radiotherapy plus ipilimumab could not be evaluated.

The V gene is TRBV2, the J gene TRBJ2-1; 8 bases match TRBD1. Germline V gene sequence: CDR1 SNHLY, CDR2 FYNNEI. The CDR3 loop spans 12 amino acids. Germline trimming cut 6 bases from V and 10 bases from J; bases unmatched to any gene: 5. The CDR3 loop is CASRLGQGEQFF. DNA of the CDR3: TGTGCCAGCAGACTAGGACAGGGAGAGCAGTTCTTC.

In this sample, this clone turned up once. The chain couples TRBV10-3 to TRBJ2-5, with 12 positions matching TRBD2. Germline CDR1 reads ENHRY; CDR2 reads SYGVKD. The CDR3 contains 16 residues. The V gene end was trimmed by 4 bases and the J gene end by 2 bases; junction bases not matched to a gene: 5. This chain's CDR3 is CAISGLAGVSQETQYF. The CDR3, as DNA: TGTGCCATCAGTGGACTAGCGGGAGTAAGTCAAGAGACCCAGTACTTC.

This clone has only one observation. The chain couples TRBV29-1 to TRBJ2-4; D is perhaps TRBD2 (5 bases). The CDR3 consists of 12 residues. In germline, CDR1 is SQVTM, CDR2 ANQGSEA. The germline V and J ends were trimmed by 0 bases and 8 bases, with 8 bases remaining between them. The CDR3 sequence is CSVEEAVDIQYF. The CDR3 DNA reads TGCAGCGTTGAAGAAGCGGTTGACATTCAGTACTTC.

The CDR3 region is CASSSVIEQFF. DNA for the CDR3: TGTGCCAGCAGCTCCGTAATTGAGCAGTTCTTC. The rearrangement joins TRBV7-2 to TRBJ2-1, with D unresolved. The germline V gene has CDR1 SGHTA and CDR2 FQGNSA. This CDR3 is built from 11 residues. With 4 bases removed from V and 9 bases from J, the gap between germline ends came to 7 bases.

The CDR3 sequence: CASSLSVPEGEKLFF. CDR3 in DNA: TGTGCCAGCAGTTTATCGGTCCCGGAGGGGGAAAAACTGTTTTTT. The rearrangement links TRBV28 to TRBJ1-4; D is perhaps TRBD1 (5 bases). Trimming removed 1 base at V and 8 bases at J, with 14 bases between. From germline, CDR1 is MDHEN and CDR2 SYDVKM. The CDR3 runs 15 residues.

This clone was detected a few times. The chain employs TRBV10-3 and TRBJ1-4; TRBD1 agrees at 7 bases. The CDR3 has 15 residues. J lost 0 bases, V lost 6 bases, and 4 bases had no gene match. Per the germline V gene, CDR1 is ENHRY and CDR2 is SYGVKD. The CDR3 DNA sequence: TGTGCCATCAGGAGGGACAGTTCAACTAATGAAAAACTGTTTTTT. This encodes CAIRRDSSTNEKLFF.

The chain has TRBV11-2 and TRBJ2-7; TRBD1 might be the D (6 bases). CDR3 length: 15 residues. Looked up from germline, CDR1 is SGHAT and CDR2 is FQNNGV. Trimming pared 1 base from V and 2 bases from J, leaving 12 bases between. The CDR3 sequence: CASSLVRGTAYEQYF. Written as DNA, the CDR3 is TGTGCCAGCAGCTTAGTGAGGGGGACGGCCTACGAGCAGTACTTC. Combining the CDR3 with reference TRBV11-2 and TRBJ2-7 gives the whole variable domain EAGVAQSPRYKIIEKRQSVAFWCNPISGHATLYWYQQILGQGPKLLIQFQNNGVVDDSQLPKDRFSAERLKGVDSTLKIQPAKLEDSAVYLCASSLVRGTAYEQYFGPGTRLTVT.

This sequence joins TRBV15 and TRBJ2-1; TRBD1 might be the D (6 bases). The CDR3 sequence is 14 residues long. Germline CDR1 is LNHNV and CDR2 is YYDKDF (reference sequence). The V end was cut by 3 bases, the J end by 3 bases, with 9 bases between. The CDR3: CATSSGTNYNEQFF. For the CDR3, the DNA is TGTGCCACCAGCAGCGGGACAAACTACAATGAGCAGTTCTTC.

The chain carries TRBV25-1 and TRBJ2-7; D perhaps matches TRBD2 (6 bases). V was cut by 1 base and J by 7 bases, with 11 bases left in between. Per germline, CDR1 MGHDK and CDR2 SYGVNS. The CDR3 totals 13 residues. This CDR3 reads CASSEWSAGEQYF. The CDR3 bases are TGTGCCAGCAGTGAATGGTCCGCGGGGGAGCAGTACTTC.

V usage is TRBV27 and J usage is TRBJ1-1; 9 nucleotides line up with TRBD1. The trim removed 3 bases at V and 11 bases at J, leaving 7 bases unmatched. The CDR3 contains 13 residues. CDR1 is MNHEY, CDR2 SMNVEV, per germline (reference sequence). CDR3 nucleotides: TGTGCCAGCAGTTTTCCCGGGACAGGGAACGCTTTCTTT. Translated, it gives CASSFPGTGNAFF.

This clone has only one observation. The chain employs TRBV10-3 and TRBJ2-7; 9 bases are shared with TRBD1. The CDR3 runs to 15 residues. Per germline, CDR1 ENHRY and CDR2 SYGVKD. With V trimmed by 8 bases and J by 3 bases, 11 bases remained unmatched. CDR3 sequence: CAIADPGTGLYEQYF. Written as DNA, the CDR3 is TGTGCCATCGCTGATCCCGGGACAGGGCTCTACGAGCAGTACTTC.

The rearrangement links TRBV9 to TRBJ1-1; tentatively, D is TRBD1 (6 bases). V lost 3 bases, J lost 1 base, and 10 bases lay in between. This CDR3 spans 14 amino acids. From germline, CDR1 is SGDLS and CDR2 YYNGEE. The CDR3 loop reads CASSDPRGNTEAFF. The DNA for the CDR3 is TGTGCCAGCAGCGACCCCAGGGGGAACACTGAAGCTTTCTTT. Based on the CDR3 plus reference TRBV9 and TRBJ1-1, the full variable domain is DSGVTQTPKHLITATGQRVTLRCSPRSGDLSVYWYQQSLDQGLQFLIQYYNGEERAKGNILERFSAQQFPDLHSELNLSSLELGDSALYFCASSDPRGNTEAFFGQGTRLTVV.

The chain combines TRBV7-2 with TRBJ2-1, with 13 bases that match TRBD2. V dropped 5 bases and J dropped 8; count of bases not matched to a gene: 6. CDR3 size: 15 residues. Per the germline V gene, CDR1 is SGHTA and CDR2 is FQGNSA. The CDR3, as DNA: TGTGCCAGCAGCCTCGGGACTAGCGGGATCGATGAGCAGTTCTTC. Its translation: CASSLGTSGIDEQFF.

The V and J genes are TRBV4-3 and TRBJ2-7, with D possibly TRBD2 on 6 matching bases. The CDR3 is 15 amino acids. Trimming shortened V by 0 bases and J by 2 bases, and 11 bases separated the two germline ends. CDR1 is LGHNA and CDR2 is YSLEER in the germline V gene. The CDR3 spells CASSQDRGLAYEQYF. CDR3 DNA: TGCGCCAGCAGCCAAGATCGGGGGTTAGCCTACGAGCAGTACTTC.

The J gene is TRBJ2-3, the V gene TRBV7-9; the match to TRBD1 covers 7 bases. V was clipped by 5 bases and J by 0 bases; unmatched bases: 2. This CDR3 spans 14 amino acids. CDR1 and CDR2 from the germline V gene are SEHNR and FQNEAQ (reference sequence). CDR3 in amino acids: CASSPGQSTDTQYF. CDR3 in DNA: TGTGCCAGCAGCCCGGGACAGAGCACAGATACGCAGTATTTT.

Details on this clone: The same CDR3 is also encoded by other DNA sequences in this sample. This sequence joins TRBV15 and TRBJ1-1; D is uncertain. Germline V gene data show CDR1 as LNHNV and CDR2 as YYDKDF (reference sequence). Trimming removed 5 bases from V and 2 bases from J, with 9 bases in between. This CDR3 has 13 amino acids. The CDR3 here is CATSLEVNTEAFF. CDR3 in DNA: TGTGCCACCAGCCTAGAAGTAAACACTGAAGCTTTCTTT.

The gene calls are TRBV9 and TRBJ2-6; D is unresolved. The CDR3 is made up of 13 amino acids. The V gene lost 5 bases and the J gene lost 4 bases, with 7 bases spanning the gap. CDR1 is SGDLS, CDR2 YYNGEE, per germline. The CDR3 sequence is CASRSFGANVLTF. CDR3 DNA sequence: TGTGCCAGCAGGAGTTTCGGGGCCAACGTCCTGACTTTC.

V and J are TRBV4-3 and TRBJ2-3; 13 bases map to TRBD2. This CDR3 comprises 16 residues. The V segment lost 4 bases and the J segment 6 bases; nucleotides outside the gene matches: 7. Germline V gene sequence: CDR1 LGHNA, CDR2 YSLEER. The CDR3 is CASSRGTSGTRDTQYF. CDR3 nucleotides: TGCGCCAGCAGCCGCGGGACTAGCGGGACGAGGGATACGCAGTATTTT.

The genes are TRBV28 and TRBJ2-7, with 7 bases fitting TRBD1. The CDR3 has 14 residues. Germline CDR1 is MDHEN and CDR2 is SYDVKM. V dropped 1 base and J dropped 7; count of bases not matched to a gene: 7. The DNA for the CDR3 is TGTGCCAGCAGTTTATACAGGGGATCGAGTGAGCAGTACTTC. Residues: CASSLYRGSSEQYF.